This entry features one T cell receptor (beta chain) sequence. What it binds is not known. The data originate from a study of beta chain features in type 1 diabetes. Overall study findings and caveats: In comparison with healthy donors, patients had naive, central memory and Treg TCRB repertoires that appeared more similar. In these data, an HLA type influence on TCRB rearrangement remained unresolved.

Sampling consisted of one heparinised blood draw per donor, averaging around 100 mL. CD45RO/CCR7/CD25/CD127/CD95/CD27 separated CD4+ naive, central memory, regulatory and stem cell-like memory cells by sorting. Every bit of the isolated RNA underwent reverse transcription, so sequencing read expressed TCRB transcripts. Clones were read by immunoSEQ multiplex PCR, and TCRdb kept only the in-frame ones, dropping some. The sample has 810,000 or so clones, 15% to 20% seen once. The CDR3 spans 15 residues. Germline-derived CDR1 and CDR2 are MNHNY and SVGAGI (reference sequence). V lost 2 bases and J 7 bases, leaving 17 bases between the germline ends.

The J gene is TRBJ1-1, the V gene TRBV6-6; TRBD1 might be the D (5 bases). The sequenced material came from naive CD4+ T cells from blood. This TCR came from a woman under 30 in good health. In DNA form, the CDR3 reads TGTGCCAGCAGTTACAGGGACTTCCAAGACCTTGAAGCTTTCTTT. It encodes CASSYRDFQDLEAFF.